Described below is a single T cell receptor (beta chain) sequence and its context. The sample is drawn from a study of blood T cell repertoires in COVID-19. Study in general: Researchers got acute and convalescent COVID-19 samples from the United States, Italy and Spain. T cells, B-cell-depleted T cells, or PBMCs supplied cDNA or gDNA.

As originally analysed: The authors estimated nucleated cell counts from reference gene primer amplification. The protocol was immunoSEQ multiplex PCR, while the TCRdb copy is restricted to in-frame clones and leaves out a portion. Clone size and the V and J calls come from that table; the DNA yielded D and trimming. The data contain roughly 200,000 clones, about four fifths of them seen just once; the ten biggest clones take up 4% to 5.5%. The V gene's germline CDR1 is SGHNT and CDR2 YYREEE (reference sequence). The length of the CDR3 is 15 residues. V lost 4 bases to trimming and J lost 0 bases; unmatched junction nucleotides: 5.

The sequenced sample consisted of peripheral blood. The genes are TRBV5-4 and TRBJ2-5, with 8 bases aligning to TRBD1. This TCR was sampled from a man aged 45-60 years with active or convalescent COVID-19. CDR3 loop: CASSHRDRYQETQYF. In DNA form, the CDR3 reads TGTGCCAGCAGCCACCGGGACAGGTACCAAGAGACCCAGTACTTC. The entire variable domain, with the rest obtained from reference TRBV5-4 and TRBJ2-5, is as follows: ETGVTQSPTHLIKTRGQQVTLRCSSQSGHNTVSWYQQALGQGPQFIFQYYREEENGRGNFPPRFSGLQFPNYSSELNVNALELDDSALYLCASSHRDRYQETQYFGPGTRLLVL.